The rows below give T cell receptor beta chains drawn from one sample of a study of blood T cell repertoires in COVID-19. Assay used: immunoSEQ multiplex PCR; TCRdb lists only in-frame clones, some missing. The data contain around 150,000 clones, about three quarters of them singletons. The sequencing sample was made of peripheral blood. Source of these receptors: a woman in her forties or fifties with active or convalescent COVID-19. The CDR3 runs from the conserved cysteine through the conserved F or W. A D gene is named only where the DNA matches it firmly. Only some rows state a clone size, as once, few, many or a class for expanded clones.

CDR3 DNA	CDR3 protein	V gene	J gene	D gene	clone size
TGTGCCAGCAGCCAGGGACAGCCGAACACTGAAGCTTTCTTT	CASSQGQPNTEAFF	TRBV12-1	TRBJ1-1	-	few
TGTGCCAGCAGCCGGGACAGGACCACCTACGAGCAGTACTTC	CASSRDRTTYEQYF	TRBV3-1/TRBV3-2	TRBJ2-7	TRBD1	once
TGTGCCAGCAGTCATCCGGGACTAGCGGAGTACAATGAGCAGTTCTTC	CASSHPGLAEYNEQFF	TRBV2	TRBJ2-1	TRBD2	-
TGTGCCAGCAGCGGAGGGGACTGGGGGGAGACCCAGTACTTC	CASSGGDWGETQYF	TRBV2	TRBJ2-5	-	few
TGTGCCAGCAGTTTGAGCCTCTATGGCTACACCTTC	CASSLSLYGYTF	TRBV12-3/TRBV12-4	TRBJ1-2	-	-
TGTGCCAGCAGTGAAGCCCTCTCGAGCGGGGGGGCCCGGGAGACCCAGTACTTC	CASSEALSSGGARETQYF	TRBV2	TRBJ2-5	TRBD2	-
TGTGCCAGTAGTATGGGTAGCGGGGGTTCGCAGTACTTC	CASSMGSGGSQYF	TRBV19	TRBJ2-7	TRBD2	-
TGTGCCAGCAGTTACTCGAAGAGCGGAGAGACCCAGTACTTC	CASSYSKSGETQYF	TRBV6-5	TRBJ2-5	-	many
TGTGCCAGCAGTGAATATAAGCAGGGGGGCAATGAGCAGTTCTTC	CASSEYKQGGNEQFF	TRBV25-1	TRBJ2-1	-	-
TGTGCCTGCCTAAACCCAGGGGGCGGTGGAAACACCATATATTTT	CACLNPGGGGNTIYF	TRBV30	TRBJ1-3	TRBD1	-
TGTGCCAGCAGCCCTAGCGGGGGGGCAGATACGCAGTATTTT	CASSPSGGADTQYF	TRBV3-1/TRBV3-2	TRBJ2-3	TRBD2	-
TGTGCCAGCAGTGAGACACAGGGGGGACAGGGTTACGAGCAGTACTTC	CASSETQGGQGYEQYF	TRBV2	TRBJ2-7	TRBD1	once
TGTGCCAGCAGCCAAGAGTCAAGAGATAACCAAGAGACCCAGTACTTC	CASSQESRDNQETQYF	TRBV3-1/TRBV3-2	TRBJ2-5	-	-
TGCGCCAGCAGCTTGATGTCAGGGGGCAATGAGCAGTTCTTC	CASSLMSGGNEQFF	TRBV5-1	TRBJ2-1	TRBD1	-
TGTGCCAGCTCACCACGTCTAGCCTCCCAAGAGACCCAGTACTTC	CASSPRLASQETQYF	TRBV18	TRBJ2-5	-	-
TGTGCCAGCAGTTATGGTCCCGCGCGGGGTGAGCAGTTCTTC	CASSYGPARGEQFF	TRBV6-2/TRBV6-3	TRBJ2-1	-	-
TGTGCCAGCAGCCTTCGGACTAGCACCACAGATACGCAGTATTTT	CASSLRTSTTDTQYF	TRBV7-6	TRBJ2-3	TRBD2	once